This is a list of T cell receptor beta chains from one sample in a study of OX40 agonist ivuxolimab in advanced cancers. Clones were read by immunoSEQ multiplex PCR, and TCRdb kept only the in-frame ones, dropping some. The sample contains about 82,000 clones, more than 80% of which appear only once. Sequenced here: CD4+ or CD8+ T cells sorted from blood, sampled in a trial of the OX40 agonist ivuxolimab. The receptor set was obtained from an adult with an advanced solid tumor such as melanoma, head and neck, liver or kidney cancer. The CDR3 runs from the conserved cysteine through the conserved F or W. D genes are given only for firm matches. Expanded clones get a size class; other rows say once, few or many, or leave the size out.

D gene | J gene | clone size | V gene | CDR3 DNA | CDR3 protein
. | TRBJ1-5 | . | TRBV7-2 | TGTGCCAGCAGCCCCCTGGACCATCAGCCCCAGCATTTT | CASSPLDHQPQHF
TRBD1 | TRBJ1-4 | . | TRBV7-9 | TGTGCCAGCGGGACAGGGGGCAGTAATAATGAAAAACTGTTTTTT | CASGTGGSNNEKLFF
. | TRBJ2-1 | . | TRBV9 | TGTGCCAGCAGCGTAGGGTTTAGCGTACACTACAATGAGCAGTTCTTC | CASSVGFSVHYNEQFF
. | TRBJ1-5 | . | TRBV7-9 | TGTGCCAGCGGCCGGGGTAATCAGCCCCAGCATTTT | CASGRGNQPQHF
. | TRBJ2-5 | . | TRBV9 | TGTGCCAGCAGCGTAGAGGGTACGGAGACCCAGTACTTC | CASSVEGTETQYF
TRBD2 | TRBJ2-1 | . | TRBV6-4 | TGTGCCAGCAGCAGACTAGCGGGACCTGACAATGAGCAGTTCTTC | CASSRLAGPDNEQFF
. | TRBJ2-1 | . | TRBV7-8 | TGTGCCAGCAGCCCCCATTCGGGAATGGGTTCGCACAATGAGCAGTTCTTC | CASSPHSGMGSHNEQFF
. | TRBJ2-3 | . | TRBV29-1 | TGCAGCGTTCCTAGCGATTTCACAGATACGCAGTATTTT | CSVPSDFTDTQYF
. | TRBJ2-5 | once | TRBV7-2 | TGTGCCAGCAACTTAGCCGGGTGGGAGACCCAGTACTTC | CASNLAGWETQYF
. | TRBJ1-1 | . | TRBV18 | TGTGCCAGCTCACCACCGGCCGCGGGAGCTTTCTTT | CASSPPAAGAFF
. | TRBJ1-1 | . | TRBV19 | TGTGCCAGTAGCCCCGGGAACACTGAAGCTTTCTTT | CASSPGNTEAFF
. | TRBJ2-3 | . | TRBV7-3 | TGTGCCAGCAACAATGGGGGCGGGAGAATAGATACGCAGTATTTT | CASNNGGGRIDTQYF
. | TRBJ2-1 | . | TRBV4-1 | TGCGCCAGCAGCCAAGATCTTTACAATGAGCAGTTCTTC | CASSQDLYNEQFF
TRBD2 | TRBJ2-7 | . | TRBV6-1 | TGTGCCAGCAGCCGAGATCTAGCGGGGGCCTACGAGCAGTACTTC | CASSRDLAGAYEQYF
TRBD1 | TRBJ1-5 | . | TRBV10-3 | TGTGCCATCAGCACAGGGGGCAATCAGCCCCAGCATTTT | CAISTGGNQPQHF
. | TRBJ2-7 | . | TRBV15 | TGTGCCACCAGCAGAGGTTCGGCCCTAACCTACGAGCAGTACTTC | CATSRGSALTYEQYF
. | TRBJ1-1 | . | TRBV7-3 | TGTGCCAGCAGCATCGGACATAACACTGAAGCTTTCTTT | CASSIGHNTEAFF
. | TRBJ1-1 | . | TRBV5-1 | TGCGCCAGCAGCTTGAGTACAGTGAACACTGAAGCTTTCTTT | CASSLSTVNTEAFF
. | TRBJ2-3 | . | TRBV7-9 | TGTGCCAGCAGTGACGGGAAGGATACGCAGTATTTT | CASSDGKDTQYF
. | TRBJ1-2 | . | TRBV6-5 | TGTGCCAGCAGTTACTCGAGACGCCTAGGGGGCTACACCTTC | CASSYSRRLGGYTF
TRBD2 | TRBJ2-5 | . | TRBV4-2 | TGTGCCAGCAGCCAAGGGAAGGCGGGAGTCGGTGAGACCCAGTACTTC | CASSQGKAGVGETQYF
TRBD1 | TRBJ2-2 | . | TRBV9 | TGTGCCAGCAGCGCGAGACAGGGAATAGACACCGGGGAGCTGTTTTTT | CASSARQGIDTGELFF
TRBD1 | TRBJ1-1 | . | TRBV30 | TGTGCCTGGTGTCCCGGGACAGTGAACACTGAAGCTTTCTTT | CAWCPGTVNTEAFF
. | TRBJ1-6 | . | TRBV13 | TGTGCCAGCAGCTTGAGAAGGCCCCCCAAAGAGAGGTCACCCCTCCACTTT | CASSLRRPPKERSPLHF
TRBD2 | TRBJ2-1 | . | TRBV9 | TGTGCCAGCAGCGTAGGCGGGAGTTGGGATGAGCAGTTCTTC | CASSVGGSWDEQFF
. | TRBJ1-3 | . | TRBV7-2 | TGTGCCAGCAGCTTACATGGGGCCGGCGGAAACACCATATATTTT | CASSLHGAGGNTIYF
. | TRBJ1-1 | . | TRBV27 | TGTGCCAGCAGCTACTTTCGAGGCACTGAAGCTTTCTTT | CASSYFRGTEAFF
. | TRBJ1-4 | once | TRBV7-9 | TGTGCCAGCATATCTGCAGGGGCTAATGAAAAACTGTTTTTT | CASISAGANEKLFF
. | TRBJ2-7 | . | TRBV9 | TGTGCCAGCAGCCCCTACGGGGAGGCCTACGAGCAGTACTTC | CASSPYGEAYEQYF
TRBD2 | TRBJ2-5 | . | TRBV12-5 | TGTGCTAGTGGTTTGGGACTAGCGGGAGGTAGGGAGACCCAGTACTTC | CASGLGLAGGRETQYF
TRBD2 | TRBJ2-3 | . | TRBV12-5 | TGTGCTAGTGGTCAGCGGGAGGGGTCAGATACGCAGTATTTT | CASGQREGSDTQYF
. | TRBJ2-1 | . | TRBV28 | TGTGCCAGCAGTTTTTTTAACGGGAGAGAGGACAATGAGCAGTTCTTC | CASSFFNGREDNEQFF
TRBD2 | TRBJ2-1 | once | TRBV7-9 | TGTGCCAGCAGCTCAGGACTAGCGGGAGGGGATGAGCAGTTCTTC | CASSSGLAGGDEQFF
. | TRBJ1-5 | few | TRBV4-1 | TGCGCCAGCAGCCAAGGACAGAATCAGCCCCAGCATTTT | CASSQGQNQPQHF
TRBD1 | TRBJ2-1 | . | TRBV5-1 | TGCGCCAGCAGCTTGGTCACCGGGACAGGGGACAATGAGCAGTTCTTC | CASSLVTGTGDNEQFF
. | TRBJ1-1 | once | TRBV15 | TGTGCCACCAGCATCAGGGGATGGACTGAAGCTTTCTTT | CATSIRGWTEAFF
TRBD1 | TRBJ1-2 | medium-sized | TRBV10-1 | TGCGCCAGCAGCGGGGACAGGGCCCGCTACACCTTC | CASSGDRARYTF
. | TRBJ2-1 | . | TRBV4-1 | TGCGCCAGCAGCCACAGGGGAGGGTACGAGCAGTTCTTC | CASSHRGGYEQFF
TRBD1 | TRBJ1-4 | once | TRBV13 | TGTGCCAGCAGCCACACCGGGACAGGGGAAAAACTGTTTTTT | CASSHTGTGEKLFF
. | TRBJ2-7 | . | TRBV29-1 | TGCAGCGTTGAATTCAGCCAACACCCCACCGAGCAGTACTTC | CSVEFSQHPTEQYF
TRBD2 | TRBJ2-1 | . | TRBV6-5 | TGTGCCAGCAGTTATCTGAGCGGGAGGTACAATGAGCAGTTCTTC | CASSYLSGRYNEQFF
. | TRBJ2-3 | . | TRBV4-2 | TGTGCCAGCAGCCAAGATATAGGGACAGATACGCAGTATTTT | CASSQDIGTDTQYF
. | TRBJ2-1 | . | TRBV9 | TGTGCCAGCAGCGTCAACTCGGGATCCTACAATGAGCAGTTCTTC | CASSVNSGSYNEQFF
. | TRBJ2-1 | . | TRBV5-8 | TGTGCCAGCAGGCTAGATAATGAGCAGTTCTTC | CASRLDNEQFF
TRBD2 | TRBJ2-2 | . | TRBV19 | TGTGCCAGTAGGACTAGCGGAACCGGGGAGCTGTTTTTT | CASRTSGTGELFF
. | TRBJ2-4 | . | TRBV28 | TGTGCCAGTAGTGCCCCAGGGGCCAAAAACATTCAGTACTTC | CASSAPGAKNIQYF
. | TRBJ1-4 | . | TRBV5-5 | TGTGCCAGCAGCCCACAACCCGGGGGTGAAAAACTGTTTTTT | CASSPQPGGEKLFF
. | TRBJ1-6 | . | TRBV27 | TGTGCCAGCAGCCAGACAGTGACGGATTCACCCCTCCACTTT | CASSQTVTDSPLHF
TRBD1 | TRBJ2-7 | . | TRBV7-8 | TGTGCCAGCAGCTTAGGGGAGTTTGGACAGGGGGCGCGCGAGCAGTACTTC | CASSLGEFGQGAREQYF